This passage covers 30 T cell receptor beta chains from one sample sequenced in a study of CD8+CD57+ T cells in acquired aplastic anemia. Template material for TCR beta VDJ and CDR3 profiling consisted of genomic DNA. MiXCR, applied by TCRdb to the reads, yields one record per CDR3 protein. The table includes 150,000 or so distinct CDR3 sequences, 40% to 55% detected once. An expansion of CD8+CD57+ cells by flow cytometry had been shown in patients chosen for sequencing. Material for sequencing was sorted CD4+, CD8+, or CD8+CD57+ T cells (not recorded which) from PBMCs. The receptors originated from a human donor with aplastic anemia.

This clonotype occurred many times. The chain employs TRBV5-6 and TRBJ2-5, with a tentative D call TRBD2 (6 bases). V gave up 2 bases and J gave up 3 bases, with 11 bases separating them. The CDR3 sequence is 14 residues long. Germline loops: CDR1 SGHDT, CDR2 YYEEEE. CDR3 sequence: CASSLVGGEETQYF. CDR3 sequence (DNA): TGTGCCAGCAGCTTAGTGGGGGGAGAAGAGACCCAGTACTTC.

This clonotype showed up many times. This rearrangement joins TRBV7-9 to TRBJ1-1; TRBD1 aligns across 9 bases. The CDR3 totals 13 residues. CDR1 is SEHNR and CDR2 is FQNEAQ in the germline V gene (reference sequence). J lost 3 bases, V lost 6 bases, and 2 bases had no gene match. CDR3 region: CASRRQGDTEAFF. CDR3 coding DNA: TGTGCCAGCAGGAGACAGGGGGACACTGAAGCTTTCTTT.

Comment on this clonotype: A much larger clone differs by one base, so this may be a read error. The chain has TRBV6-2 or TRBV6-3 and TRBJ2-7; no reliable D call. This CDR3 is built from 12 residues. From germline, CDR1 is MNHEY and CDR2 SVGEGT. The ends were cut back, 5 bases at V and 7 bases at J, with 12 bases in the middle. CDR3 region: CASSHLEAEQYF. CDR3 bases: TGTGCCAGCAGTCACCTAGAGGCTGAGCAGTACTTC.

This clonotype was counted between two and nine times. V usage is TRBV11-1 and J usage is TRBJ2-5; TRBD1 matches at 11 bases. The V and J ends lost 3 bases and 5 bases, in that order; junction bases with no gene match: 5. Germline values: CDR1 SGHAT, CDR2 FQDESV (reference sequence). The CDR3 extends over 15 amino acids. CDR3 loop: CASSFGTGGGETQYF. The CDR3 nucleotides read TGTGCCAGCAGCTTCGGGACAGGGGGGGGGGAGACCCAGTACTTC. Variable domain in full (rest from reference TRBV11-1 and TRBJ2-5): EAEVAQSPRYKITEKSQAVAFWCDPISGHATLYWYRQILGQGPELLVQFQDESVVDDSQLPKDRFSAERLKGVDSTLKIQPAELGDSAMYLCASSFGTGGGETQYFGPGTRLLVL.

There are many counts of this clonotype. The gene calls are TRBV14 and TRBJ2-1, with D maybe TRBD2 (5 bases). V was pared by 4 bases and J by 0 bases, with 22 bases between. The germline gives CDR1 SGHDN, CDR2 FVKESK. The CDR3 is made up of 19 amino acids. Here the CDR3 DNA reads TGTGCCAGCAGCCCACTAGTGGGTCGTCGATCAAGCTCCTACAATGAGCAGTTCTTC. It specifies CASSPLVGRRSSSYNEQFF.

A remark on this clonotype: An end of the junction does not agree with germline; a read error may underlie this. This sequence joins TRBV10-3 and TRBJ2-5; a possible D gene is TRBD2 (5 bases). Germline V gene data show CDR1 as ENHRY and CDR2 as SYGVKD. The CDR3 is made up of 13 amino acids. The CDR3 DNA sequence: TGTGCCAGCAGTTACGGGGATAATCAGCCCCAGTACTTC. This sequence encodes CASSYGDNQPQYF.

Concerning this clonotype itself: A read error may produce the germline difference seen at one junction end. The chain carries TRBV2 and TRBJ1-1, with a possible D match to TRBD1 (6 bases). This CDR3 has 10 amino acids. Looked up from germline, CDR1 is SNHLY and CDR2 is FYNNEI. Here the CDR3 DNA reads TGTGCCAGCAGTGTAGGGGGGGCTCTCTTT. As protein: CASSVGGALF.

The CDR3 coding sequence is TGTGCCAGCAGTGAATGGGGGAGCTCTGGAAACACCATATATTTT. It yields the protein CASSEWGSSGNTIYF. The chain joins TRBV6-1 to TRBJ1-3; D possibly corresponds to TRBD1 (5 bases). Trimming took 2 bases from V and 0 from J, leaving 8 bases between them. CDR3 length equals 15 residues. The germline V gene encodes CDR1 MNHNS and CDR2 SASEGT.

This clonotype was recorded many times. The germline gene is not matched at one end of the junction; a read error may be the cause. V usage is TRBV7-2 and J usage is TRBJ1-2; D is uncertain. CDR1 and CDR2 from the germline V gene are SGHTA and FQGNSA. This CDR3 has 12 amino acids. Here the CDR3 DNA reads TGTGCCAGCAGCTTAGGGGAAATAGTCCAATCCTTC. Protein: CASSLGEIVQSF.

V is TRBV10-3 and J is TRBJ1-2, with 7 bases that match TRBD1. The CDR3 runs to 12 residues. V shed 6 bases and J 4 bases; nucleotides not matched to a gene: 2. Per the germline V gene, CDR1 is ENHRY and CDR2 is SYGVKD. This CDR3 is CAIRDRVYGYTF. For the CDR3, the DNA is TGTGCCATCAGAGACAGGGTCTATGGCTACACCTTC.

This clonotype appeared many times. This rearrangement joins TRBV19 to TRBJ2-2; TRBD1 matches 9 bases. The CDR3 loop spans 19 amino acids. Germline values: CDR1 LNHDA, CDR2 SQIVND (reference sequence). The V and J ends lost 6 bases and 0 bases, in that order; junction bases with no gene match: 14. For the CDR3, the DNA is TGTGCCAGTAGCACTTGGACAGGGGATAATCCTTCGAACACCGGGGAGCTGTTTTTT. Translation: CASSTWTGDNPSNTGELFF. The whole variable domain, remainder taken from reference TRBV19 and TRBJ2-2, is DGGITQSPKYLFRKEGQNVTLSCEQNLNHDAMYWYRQDPGQGLRLIYYSQIVNDFQKGDIAEGYSVSREKKESFPLTVTSAQKNPTAFYLCASSTWTGDNPSNTGELFFGEGSRLTVL.

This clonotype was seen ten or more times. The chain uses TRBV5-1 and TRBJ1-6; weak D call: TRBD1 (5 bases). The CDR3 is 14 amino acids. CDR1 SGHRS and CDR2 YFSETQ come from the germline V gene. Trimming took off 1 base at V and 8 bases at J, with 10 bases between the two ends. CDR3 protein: CASSLSRVDSPLHF. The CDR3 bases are TGCGCCAGCAGCTTGAGCAGGGTTGATTCACCCCTCCACTTT. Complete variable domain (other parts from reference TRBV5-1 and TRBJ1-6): KAGVTQTPRYLIKTRGQQVTLSCSPISGHRSVSWYQQTPGQGLQFLFEYFSETQRNKGNFPGRFSGRQFSNSRSEMNVSTLELGDSALYLCASSLSRVDSPLHFGNGTRLTVT.

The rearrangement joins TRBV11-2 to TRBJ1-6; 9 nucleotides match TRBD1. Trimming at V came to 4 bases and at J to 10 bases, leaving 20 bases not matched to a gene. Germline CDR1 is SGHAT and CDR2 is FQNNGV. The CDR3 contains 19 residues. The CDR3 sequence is CASSWRPPRERDRDSPLHF. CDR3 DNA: TGTGCCAGCAGCTGGCGCCCCCCCCGAGAGCGGGACAGGGACTCACCCCTCCACTTT. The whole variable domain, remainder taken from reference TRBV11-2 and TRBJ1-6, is EAGVAQSPRYKIIEKRQSVAFWCNPISGHATLYWYQQILGQGPKLLIQFQNNGVVDDSQLPKDRFSAERLKGVDSTLKIQPAKLEDSAVYLCASSWRPPRERDRDSPLHFGNGTRLTVT.

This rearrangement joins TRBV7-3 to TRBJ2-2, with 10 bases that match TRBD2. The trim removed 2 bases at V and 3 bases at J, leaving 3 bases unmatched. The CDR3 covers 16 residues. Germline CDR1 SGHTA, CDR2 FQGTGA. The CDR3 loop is CASSLPGLAYTGELFF. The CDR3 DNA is TGTGCCAGCAGCTTACCGGGACTAGCGTACACCGGGGAGCTGTTTTTT.

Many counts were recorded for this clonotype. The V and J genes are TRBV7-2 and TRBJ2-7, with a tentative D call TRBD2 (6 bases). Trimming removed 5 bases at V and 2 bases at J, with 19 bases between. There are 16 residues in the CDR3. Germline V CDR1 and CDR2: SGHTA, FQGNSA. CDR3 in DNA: TGTGCCAGCAGCCGGAAGGGAGGCGGGGCGGCCTACGAGCAGTACTTC. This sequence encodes CASSRKGGGAAYEQYF.

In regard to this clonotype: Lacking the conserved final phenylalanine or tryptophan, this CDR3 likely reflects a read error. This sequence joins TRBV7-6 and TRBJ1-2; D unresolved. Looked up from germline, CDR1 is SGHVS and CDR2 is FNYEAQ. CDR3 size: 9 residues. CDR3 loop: CASSFGYTL. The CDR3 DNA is TGTGCTAGCAGCTTTGGCTACACCCTC.

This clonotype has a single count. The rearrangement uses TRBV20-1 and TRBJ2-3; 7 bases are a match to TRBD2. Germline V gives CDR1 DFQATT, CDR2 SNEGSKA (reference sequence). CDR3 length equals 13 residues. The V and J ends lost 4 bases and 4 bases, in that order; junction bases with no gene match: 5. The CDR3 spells CSAKVGGADTQYF. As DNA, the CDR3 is TGCAGTGCTAAAGTGGGGGGGGCAGATACGCAGTATTTT.

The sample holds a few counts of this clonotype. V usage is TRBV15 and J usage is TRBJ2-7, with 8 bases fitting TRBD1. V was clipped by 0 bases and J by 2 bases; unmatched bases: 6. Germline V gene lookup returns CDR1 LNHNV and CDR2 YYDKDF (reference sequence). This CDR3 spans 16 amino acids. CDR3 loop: CATSRDRTGLPYEQYF. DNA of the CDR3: TGTGCCACCAGCAGAGATCGGACAGGGCTGCCCTACGAGCAGTACTTC.

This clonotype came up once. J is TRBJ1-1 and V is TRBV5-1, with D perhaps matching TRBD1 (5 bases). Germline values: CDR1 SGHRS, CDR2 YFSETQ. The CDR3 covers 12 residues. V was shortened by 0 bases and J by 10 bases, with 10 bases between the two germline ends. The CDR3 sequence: CASSLAGISAFF. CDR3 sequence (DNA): TGCGCCAGCAGCTTGGCAGGGATATCAGCTTTCTTT. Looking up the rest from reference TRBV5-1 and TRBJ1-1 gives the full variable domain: KAGVTQTPRYLIKTRGQQVTLSCSPISGHRSVSWYQQTPGQGLQFLFEYFSETQRNKGNFPGRFSGRQFSNSRSEMNVSTLELGDSALYLCASSLAGISAFFGQGTRLTVV.

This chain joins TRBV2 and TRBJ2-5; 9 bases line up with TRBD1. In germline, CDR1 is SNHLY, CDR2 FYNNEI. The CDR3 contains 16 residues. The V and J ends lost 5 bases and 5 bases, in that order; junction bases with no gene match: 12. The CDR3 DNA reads TGTGCCAGCAGTCTCCGGGGACAGGGACCTTGGGAGACCCAGTACTTC. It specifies CASSLRGQGPWETQYF.

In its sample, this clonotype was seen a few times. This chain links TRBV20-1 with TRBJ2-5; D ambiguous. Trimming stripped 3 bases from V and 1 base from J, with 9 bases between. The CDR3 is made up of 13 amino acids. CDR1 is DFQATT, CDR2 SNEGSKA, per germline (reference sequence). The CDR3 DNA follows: TGCAGTGCTAGGCTTGGGATCCAAGAGACCCAGTACTTC. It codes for CSARLGIQETQYF.

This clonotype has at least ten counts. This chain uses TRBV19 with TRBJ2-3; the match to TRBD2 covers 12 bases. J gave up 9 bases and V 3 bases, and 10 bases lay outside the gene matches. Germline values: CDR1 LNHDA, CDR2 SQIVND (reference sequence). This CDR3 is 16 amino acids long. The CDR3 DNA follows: TGTGCCAGTAGTATCCCGACTAGCGGGGGCAGGGGGACGCAGTATTTT. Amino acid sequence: CASSIPTSGGRGTQYF.

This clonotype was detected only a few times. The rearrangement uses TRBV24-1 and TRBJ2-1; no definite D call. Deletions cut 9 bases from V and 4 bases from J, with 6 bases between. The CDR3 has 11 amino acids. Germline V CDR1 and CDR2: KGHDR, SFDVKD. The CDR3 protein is CATATYNEQFF. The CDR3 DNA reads TGTGCCACCGCGACGTACAATGAGCAGTTCTTC.

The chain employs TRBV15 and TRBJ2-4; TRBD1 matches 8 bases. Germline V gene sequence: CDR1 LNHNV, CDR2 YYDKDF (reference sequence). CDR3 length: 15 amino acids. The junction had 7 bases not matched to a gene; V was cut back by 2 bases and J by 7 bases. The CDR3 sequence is CATSRPGQGVNIQYF. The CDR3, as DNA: TGTGCCACCAGCAGACCTGGACAGGGCGTCAACATTCAGTACTTC.

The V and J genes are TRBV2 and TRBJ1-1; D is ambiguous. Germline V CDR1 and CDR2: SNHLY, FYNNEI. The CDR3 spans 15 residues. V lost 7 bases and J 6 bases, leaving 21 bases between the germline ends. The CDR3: CASTKEPAERAEAFF. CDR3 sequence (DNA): TGTGCCAGCACCAAAGAACCTGCCGAGAGGGCTGAAGCTTTCTTT. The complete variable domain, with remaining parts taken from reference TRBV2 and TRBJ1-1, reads EPEVTQTPSHQVTQMGQEVILRCVPISNHLYFYWYRQILGQKVEFLVSFYNNEISEKSEIFDDQFSVERPDGSNFTLKIRSTKLEDSAMYFCASTKEPAERAEAFFGQGTRLTVV.

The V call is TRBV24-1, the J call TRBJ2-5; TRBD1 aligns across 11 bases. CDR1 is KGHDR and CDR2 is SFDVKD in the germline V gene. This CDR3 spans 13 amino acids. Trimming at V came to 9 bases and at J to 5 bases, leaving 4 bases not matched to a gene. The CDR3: CATGTGGRETQYF. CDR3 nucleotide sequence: TGTGCCACCGGGACAGGGGGGAGGGAGACCCAGTACTTC.

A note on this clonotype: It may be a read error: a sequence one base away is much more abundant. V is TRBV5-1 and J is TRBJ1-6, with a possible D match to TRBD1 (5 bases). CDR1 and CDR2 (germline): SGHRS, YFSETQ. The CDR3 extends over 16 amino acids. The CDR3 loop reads CASSSSDRPYNSPFHF. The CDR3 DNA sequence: TGCGCCAGCAGCTCATCCGACAGACCCTATAATTCACCCTTCCACTTT. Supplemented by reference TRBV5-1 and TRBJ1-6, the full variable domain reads KAGVTQTPRYLIKTRGQQVTLSCSPISGHRSVSWYQQTPGQGLQFLFEYFSETQRNKGNFPGRFSGRQFSNSRSEMNVSTLELGDSALYLCASSSSDRPYNSPFHFGNGTRLTVT.

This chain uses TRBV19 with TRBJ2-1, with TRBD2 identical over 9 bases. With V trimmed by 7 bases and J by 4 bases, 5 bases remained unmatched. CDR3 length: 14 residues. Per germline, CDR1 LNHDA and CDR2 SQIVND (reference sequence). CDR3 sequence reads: CASIGTSYYNEQFF. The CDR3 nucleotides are TGTGCCAGTATAGGGACTAGCTATTACAATGAGCAGTTCTTC.

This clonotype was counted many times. The CDR3 coding sequence is TGTGCCAGCAGTCCCCGGGACAGGGGAAGGCAGTACTTC. This sequence encodes CASSPRDRGRQYF. V gene TRBV6-2 or TRBV6-3 combines with J gene TRBJ2-7; TRBD1 matches at 10 bases. Germline assignment: CDR1 MNHEY and CDR2 SVGEGT. The CDR3 extends over 13 amino acids. With 5 bases clipped from V and 9 bases from J, the junction kept 7 bases outside the gene matches.

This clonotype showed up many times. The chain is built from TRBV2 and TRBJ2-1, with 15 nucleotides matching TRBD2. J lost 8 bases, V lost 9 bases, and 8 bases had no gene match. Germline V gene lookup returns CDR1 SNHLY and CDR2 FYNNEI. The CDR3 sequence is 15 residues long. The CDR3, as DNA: TGTGCCAGAAGGACTAGCGGGGGGGGGAGTTATGAGCAGTTCTTC. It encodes CARRTSGGGSYEQFF.